These 19 T cell receptor beta chains originate from one sample sequenced in a study of molecular identifiers for immune sequencing clone quantification. One entry per CDR3 protein results from TCRdb running MiXCR on the PCR reads. The sample gives around 100,000 distinct CDR3 sequences, 36% of which show up once; roughly 4.2% is in the top ten. Sequenced sample: naive CD8+ T cells from blood, with Jurkat cell RNA spiked in. Subset: FACS-sorted CD8+CD4-CCR7+CD45RA+ naive T cells. Receptors were obtained from a human donor in good health. Some libraries in this study had Jurkat cell RNA spiked in.

This rearrangement joins TRBV4-3 to TRBJ1-1; D is ambiguous. CDR1 LGHNA and CDR2 YSLEER come from the germline V gene. The CDR3 totals 13 residues. Trimming pared 0 bases from V and 7 bases from J, leaving 9 bases between. In nucleotides, the CDR3 is TGCGCCAGCAGCCAAGATCCCAAGAGTGAAGCTTTCTTT. The encoded protein is CASSQDPKSEAFF.

The J gene is TRBJ1-4, the V gene TRBV7-9; 8 positions agree with TRBD1. The V segment lost 1 base and the J segment 9 bases; nucleotides outside the gene matches: 4. CDR1 is SEHNR, CDR2 FQNEAQ, per germline (reference sequence). The CDR3 covers 14 residues. DNA of the CDR3: TGTGCCAGCAGCTTAGAGGACAGGGCTAAAAAACTGTTTTTT. It specifies CASSLEDRAKKLFF.

Regarding this clonotype: The conserved final phenylalanine or tryptophan is absent from the CDR3, which likely points to a read error. This chain connects TRBV2 to TRBJ1-2; perhaps TRBD1 as D (6 bases). Trimming took 8 bases from V and 2 from J, leaving 24 bases between them. CDR3 length: 17 amino acids. CDR1 is SNHLY, CDR2 FYNNEI, per germline. The CDR3 DNA is TGTGCCAGCCGTATAGGGGGGGGCGCAGATGGGAACTATGGCTACACCATC. Translating gives CASRIGGGADGNYGYTI.

This clonotype came up many times. J is TRBJ2-7 and V is TRBV5-6; D call uncertain. Germline-derived CDR1 and CDR2 are SGHDT and YYEEEE. There are 14 residues in the CDR3. V lost 0 bases to trimming and J lost 2 bases, with 9 bases between them. CDR3 amino acids: CASSLGTGTYEQYF. CDR3 DNA: TGTGCCAGCAGCTTGGGGACGGGCACCTACGAGCAGTACTTC.

This rearrangement joins TRBV5-3 to TRBJ2-3, with 8 bases that match TRBD1. TRBV5-3 belongs to the ORF category, with a function that is uncertain. Losses at the gene ends were 8 bases for V and 1 base for J; bases not matched to a gene: 6. The CDR3 length is 14 residues. The CDR3 spells CASSGGQGTDTQYF. In DNA, the CDR3 is TGTGCCAGCAGTGGGGGACAGGGCACAGATACGCAGTATTTT.

This clonotype was picked up one time. The chain uses TRBV14 and TRBJ2-7; weak D call: TRBD1 (6 bases). V lost 5 bases, J lost 5 bases, and 19 bases lay in between. Germline V gives CDR1 SGHDN, CDR2 FVKESK. The CDR3 covers 15 residues. The CDR3 DNA sequence: TGTGCCAGCAGCACCAGGACAGCCCTGACCCACGAGCAGTACTTC. It codes for CASSTRTALTHEQYF.

The chain combines TRBV6-5 with TRBJ2-3; D is undetermined. Germline V gives CDR1 MNHEY, CDR2 SVGAGI. V was clipped by 0 bases and J by 0 bases, with 7 bases between them. The CDR3 consists of 15 residues. The CDR3, as DNA: TGTGCCAGCAGTTACTCCGGAGACAGCACAGATACGCAGTATTTT. Residues: CASSYSGDSTDTQYF.

There are many counts of this clonotype. The gene calls are TRBV27 and TRBJ2-3; D call uncertain. The V end lost 6 bases, the J end lost 4 bases, and 5 bases lay between the germline ends. The germline gives CDR1 MNHEY, CDR2 SMNVEV (reference sequence). The CDR3 has 11 residues. As DNA, the CDR3 is TGTGCCAGCAGCTCTTCAGATACGCAGTATTTT. It specifies CASSSSDTQYF.

The table lists this clonotype with a few counts. The chain has TRBV2 and TRBJ2-2, with D perhaps being TRBD1 or TRBD2 (5 bases each). There are 18 residues in the CDR3. Between the trimmed V and J ends, which lost 2 bases and 7 bases, there was a span of 23 bases. Germline V gives CDR1 SNHLY, CDR2 FYNNEI. The CDR3 protein is CASSESWSSRVLIGELFF. In nucleotides, the CDR3 is TGTGCCAGCAGTGAAAGTTGGTCTAGCAGGGTTTTGATCGGGGAGCTGTTTTTT.

To note about this clonotype: The limits of the CDR3 on the DNA are not certain, so only TCRdb's listed CDR3 is given. This chain joins TRBV23-1 and TRBJ2-2; TRBD1 is the table's D call, not checked against the DNA. TRBV23-1 counts as an open reading frame of uncertain function. The CDR3 is made up of 14 amino acids, end residues included. CDR3: CASSQHRVPGSCFF.

As for this clonotype: The junction does not match germline at one end; this may be a read error. The chain joins TRBV28 to TRBJ2-7; perhaps TRBD2 as D (6 bases). Germline V lookup: CDR1 MDHEN, CDR2 SYDVKM. The CDR3 covers 14 residues. The CDR3 DNA reads as TGTGCCAGCGGTTTCCGCGGGACTCCCTACGAGCAGTACTTC. This gives the protein CASGFRGTPYEQYF.

This clonotype was detected many times. The V and J genes are TRBV20-1 and TRBJ2-7, with D possibly being TRBD2 (6 bases). The CDR3 totals 13 residues. The germline V gene has CDR1 DFQATT and CDR2 SNEGSKA (reference sequence). The V gene lost 4 bases and the J gene lost 5 bases, with 15 bases spanning the gap. This chain's CDR3 is CSATPEWRDEQYF. Written as DNA, the CDR3 is TGCAGTGCTACCCCGGAGTGGAGGGACGAGCAGTACTTC.

Turning to this clonotype: A read error may be the cause here, since a much bigger clone is one base away. V and J are TRBV7-9 and TRBJ2-7, with 9 bases lining up with TRBD1. CDR1 and CDR2 (germline): SEHNR, FQNEAQ (reference sequence). Unmatched junction bases numbered 8, after V lost 5 bases and J lost 9 bases. The CDR3 is 13 residues long. This chain's CDR3 is CASSQGQGHVQYF. CDR3 nucleotide sequence: TGTGCCAGCAGCCAAGGACAGGGGCACGTGCAGTACTTC.

This clonotype was detected many times. The J gene is TRBJ2-6, the V gene TRBV23-1, with a weak D call TRBD2 (5 bases). TRBV23-1 is known as an ORF, though its function is uncertain. Trimming took 9 bases from V and 1 from J, leaving 19 bases between them. This CDR3 spans 17 amino acids. CDR3 nucleotides: TGCGCCAGTAAAACAGAAGTCGGGAAATCTGGGGCCAACGTCCTGACTTTC. It yields the protein CASKTEVGKSGANVLTF.

The chain employs TRBV9 and TRBJ1-1, with D possibly TRBD1 on 6 matching bases. V was clipped by 3 bases and J by 7 bases, with 13 bases between them. CDR3 length: 13 residues. The germline CDR1 and CDR2 sequences are SGDLS and YYNGEE. The CDR3 is CASSEGGTGEAFF. CDR3 nucleotides: TGTGCCAGCAGCGAAGGGGGTACGGGTGAAGCTTTCTTT.

This chain links TRBV6-2 or TRBV6-3 with TRBJ2-7; 12 bases are shared with TRBD2. J lost 5 bases, V lost 6 bases, and 5 bases had no gene match. There are 14 residues in the CDR3. Germline lookup yields CDR1 MNHEY and CDR2 SVGEGT. The CDR3 reads CASSLTSGSDEQYF. Here the CDR3 DNA reads TGTGCCAGCAGCCTGACTAGCGGGAGCGACGAGCAGTACTTC.

This clonotype was counted ten times or more. V gene TRBV7-9 combines with J gene TRBJ1-1; 9 bases agree with TRBD1. The CDR3 has 17 residues. The V gene's germline CDR1 is SEHNR and CDR2 FQNEAQ (reference sequence). V was pared by 0 bases and J by 1 base, with 6 bases of the junction left unmatched. The CDR3 loop is CASSLARDRETNTEAFF. The CDR3 DNA reads as TGTGCCAGCAGCTTAGCCCGGGACAGGGAGACGAACACTGAAGCTTTCTTT.

This clonotype occurred once. With a much larger clone just one base away, this may be a read error. The chain has TRBV21-1 and TRBJ1-1; the table's TRBD1 call for D was not verified on the DNA. TRBV21-1 is a documented pseudogene. The CDR3 consists of 15 residues. CDR3 sequence reads: CASSKRSRVRAEAFF. CDR3 nucleotides: TGTGCCAGCAGCAAGCGATCGAGGGTGCGGGCTGAAGCTTTCTTT.

As to this clonotype: This may arise from a read error, as a much more abundant clone is one base away. The chain has TRBV7-6 and TRBJ1-5; D call uncertain. Deletions cut 0 bases from V and 9 bases from J, with 12 bases between. CDR1 and CDR2 (germline): SGHVS, FNYEAQ. The CDR3 loop spans 14 amino acids. In DNA, the CDR3 is TGTGCCAGCAGCTTAGCGCCCAACTGGGGGCCCCAGCATTTT. This encodes CASSLAPNWGPQHF.